The 9 T cell receptor beta chains below were found in one sample sequenced in a study of long-term antiretroviral therapy in people with HIV. The run of the v3.0 immunoSEQ assay was at survey level. Here immunoSEQ multiplex PCR was the method, and the copy in TCRdb shows in-frame clones only, minus some. The sample includes tens of thousands of clones, about 88% seen only once; the top ten take less than 8.5%. The sequencing used unsorted PBMCs, collected about 5 years before starting antiretroviral therapy. The receptors were sampled from a man aged 45-60 years with HIV.

This clone has only one observation. The chain is built from TRBV4-1 and TRBJ2-1; D not certain. The germline V gene has CDR1 MGHRA and CDR2 YSYEKL. The V and J ends lost 2 bases and 9 bases respectively, with 11 bases between them. This CDR3 has 13 amino acids. CDR3 amino acids: CASSQREVSEQFF. The CDR3 DNA is TGCGCCAGCAGCCAAAGGGAAGTCAGTGAGCAGTTCTTC.

The V and J genes are TRBV10-1 and TRBJ2-7, with 7 bases fitting TRBD1. This CDR3 spans 13 amino acids. With 4 bases clipped from V and 6 bases from J, the junction kept 6 bases outside the gene matches. The germline gives CDR1 WNHNN, CDR2 SYGVQD (reference sequence). The CDR3 nucleotides are TGCGCCAGCAGTGCCGACAGGGTCGGCGAGCAGTACTTC. It codes for CASSADRVGEQYF.

V and J are TRBV29-1 and TRBJ1-1; 7 bases are shared with TRBD1. The germline gives CDR1 SQVTM, CDR2 ANQGSEA. V was pared by 5 bases and J by 5 bases, with 5 bases of the junction left unmatched. The CDR3 consists of 12 residues. CDR3 region: CSVRDRTTEAFF. CDR3 coding DNA: TGCAGCGTTCGGGACAGAACAACTGAAGCTTTCTTT.

Here the CDR3 DNA reads TGCAGTGCTCGACTGCTTGAAGCTTTCTTT. Translation gives CSARLLEAFF. The chain recombines TRBV20-1 with TRBJ1-1; no reliable D call. This CDR3 has 10 residues. From germline, CDR1 is DFQATT and CDR2 SNEGSKA (reference sequence). Deletions cut 5 bases from V and 7 bases from J, with 8 bases between.

This chain connects TRBV6-5 to TRBJ2-1; possible D gene TRBD2, 8 bases. V was trimmed by 6 bases and J by 8 bases, leaving 20 bases between them. Germline V CDR1 and CDR2: MNHEY, SVGAGI. This CDR3 has 15 residues. The CDR3 spells CASRREGANSDEQFF. CDR3 coding DNA: TGTGCCAGCAGACGGGAGGGGGCCAATAGCGATGAGCAGTTCTTC.

The genes are TRBV6-6 and TRBJ2-7; D gene uncertain. CDR1 MNHNY and CDR2 SVGAGI come from the germline V gene (reference sequence). The V end was cut by 0 bases, the J end by 0 bases, with 12 bases between. The CDR3 covers 16 residues. The DNA for the CDR3 is TGTGCCAGCAGTTACTCGAAGTGGGCCCACTCCTACGAGCAGTACTTC. It encodes CASSYSKWAHSYEQYF.

The chain couples TRBV28 to TRBJ2-3, with 10 bases fitting TRBD2. The CDR3 runs 19 residues. The germline V gene has CDR1 MDHEN and CDR2 SYDVKM. V dropped 6 bases and J dropped 2; count of bases not matched to a gene: 17. The CDR3, as DNA: TGTGCCAGCAGCCCGCCTAGCGGGAGCGGCCCCGGACTCACAGATACGCAGTATTTT. Its translation is CASSPPSGSGPGLTDTQYF.

The V gene is TRBV4-3, the J gene TRBJ2-3, with D perhaps assigned TRBD1 or TRBD2 (5 bases each). Germline V gene sequence: CDR1 LGHNA, CDR2 YSLEER. The CDR3 consists of 15 residues. V lost 1 base, J lost 5 bases, and 13 bases lay in between. The CDR3 sequence is CASSQAPGRGDTQYF. CDR3 bases: TGCGCCAGCAGCCAAGCTCCGGGGCGCGGAGATACGCAGTATTTT.

V usage is TRBV18 and J usage is TRBJ2-7; 7 positions match TRBD1. Germline values: CDR1 KGHSH, CDR2 LQKENI. The CDR3 runs to 13 residues. Trimming removed 3 bases from V and 6 bases from J; junction bases left unmatched: 5. CDR3 region: CASSPGTAFEQYF. CDR3 nucleotide sequence: TGTGCCAGCTCACCCGGGACAGCTTTCGAGCAGTACTTC.